The 20 T cell receptor beta chains presented below share a single source sample, sequenced in a study of cytomegalovirus exposure and HLA in healthy donors. The study ran its PCR with 60 Vbeta and 13 Jbeta primers. Clones were read by immunoSEQ multiplex PCR, and TCRdb kept only the in-frame ones, dropping some. The table includes 65,000 or so clones, over 50% detected once. Sequences were obtained from PBMCs. The receptor source for this set is a man in his thirties or forties in good health and CMV-seronegative.

The chain joins TRBV6-7 to TRBJ2-7; possible D gene TRBD1, 5 bases. TRBV6-7 is annotated as an ORF whose role is uncertain. Trimming stripped 6 bases from V and 0 bases from J, with 18 bases between. The CDR3 is 16 residues long. The CDR3 sequence: CASRDRQPRSSYEQYF. CDR3 DNA: TGTGCCAGCAGAGATCGACAGCCAAGGTCCTCCTACGAGCAGTACTTC.

This clone was detected only a few times. The chain links TRBV29-1 to TRBJ2-1; 8 bases fit TRBD1. Trimming took 6 bases from V and 5 from J; bases not matched to a gene: 6. Germline CDR1 and CDR2: SQVTM and ANQGSEA. The CDR3 sequence is 13 residues long. CDR3 in DNA: TGCAGCGTCCGGACAGGGAACGACAATGAGCAGTTCTTC. It yields the protein CSVRTGNDNEQFF.

In nucleotides, the CDR3 is TGTGCCAGCAGCTTAGGGTCCGGGATCGGGCCTTCGGAAGGCTACACCTTC. Amino acids: CASSLGSGIGPSEGYTF. The rearrangement joins TRBV7-9 to TRBJ1-2; the D is unclear. This CDR3 is built from 17 residues. Trimming removed 1 base from V and 8 bases from J, with 23 bases in between. CDR1 is SEHNR, CDR2 FQNEAQ, per germline (reference sequence). Using reference TRBV7-9 and TRBJ1-2 for the parts outside the CDR3, the full variable domain is DTGVSQNPRHKITKRGQNVTFRCDPISEHNRLYWYRQTLGQGPEFLTYFQNEAQLEKSRLLSDRFSAERPKGSFSTLEIQRTEQGDSAMYLCASSLGSGIGPSEGYTFGSGTRLTVV.

This clone was counted a few times. V gene TRBV14 combines with J gene TRBJ1-4; D not certain. Germline CDR1 and CDR2: SGHDN and FVKESK. The CDR3 is 14 amino acids. V dropped 2 bases and J dropped 7 bases, with 11 bases sitting between them. This CDR3 is CASSQLRSGEKLFF. Written as DNA, the CDR3 is TGTGCCAGCAGCCAATTACGGTCTGGTGAAAAACTGTTTTTT.

This clone was observed a single time. One end of the junction fails to match germline, which may point to a read error. The chain has TRBV18 and TRBJ1-1, with D possibly TRBD1 on 5 matching bases. The germline V gene encodes CDR1 KGHSH and CDR2 LQKENI. This CDR3 has 15 amino acids. CDR3 DNA sequence: TGTGCCAGCTCTCCACAGACGGGGGGTGGAACTGAAGCTTTCTTT. Translating gives CASSPQTGGGTEAFF. Using reference TRBV18 and TRBJ1-1 for the parts outside the CDR3, the full variable domain is NAGVMQNPRHLVRRRGQEARLRCSPMKGHSHVYWYRQLPEEGLKFMVYLQKENIIDESGMPKERFSAEFPKEGPSILRIQQVVRGDSAAYFCASSPQTGGGTEAFFGQGTRLTVV.

V usage is TRBV29-1 and J usage is TRBJ1-2, with 7 bases matching TRBD1. The J segment lost 0 bases and the V segment lost 7 bases, leaving 5 bases of the junction unmatched. The CDR3 has 13 amino acids. CDR1 is SQVTM and CDR2 is ANQGSEA in the germline V gene. CDR3 DNA: TGCAGCGCTGACAGGGTCGCTAACTATGGCTACACCTTC. It codes for CSADRVANYGYTF.

V gene TRBV30 combines with J gene TRBJ2-5, with a tentative D call TRBD1 (6 bases). Germline V gene data show CDR1 as GTSNPN and CDR2 as SVGIG (reference sequence). The CDR3 covers 14 residues. Trimming took 4 bases from V and 5 from J, leaving 17 bases between them. Here the CDR3 DNA reads TGTGCCTGGATGATCCGCAGGCAGGGGGAGACCCAGTACTTC. Its protein is CAWMIRRQGETQYF.

V and J are TRBV10-3 and TRBJ2-2; the match to TRBD1 covers 9 bases. The CDR3 has 19 residues. The V and J ends lost 4 bases and 0 bases, in that order; junction bases with no gene match: 12. Germline V lookup: CDR1 ENHRY, CDR2 SYGVKD. In DNA form, the CDR3 reads TGTGCCATCAGTGGTACGACAGGGGGTGAGAATACGAACACCGGGGAGCTGTTTTTT. This gives the protein CAISGTTGGENTNTGELFF.

V gene TRBV2 combines with J gene TRBJ2-7; 7 nucleotides agree with TRBD2. Germline CDR1 and CDR2: SNHLY and FYNNEI. The CDR3 has 15 amino acids. J gave up 0 bases and V 4 bases, and 6 bases lay outside the gene matches. The CDR3 DNA reads as TGTGCCAGCAGTGCTGAGCGGGGACCCTCCTACGAGCAGTACTTC. It codes for CASSAERGPSYEQYF.

The chain couples TRBV2 to TRBJ2-5, with TRBD2 matching 14 bases. Germline assignment: CDR1 SNHLY and CDR2 FYNNEI. The V gene end was trimmed by 4 bases and the J gene end by 5 bases; junction bases not matched to a gene: 0. The CDR3 has 14 residues. Written as DNA, the CDR3 is TGTGCCAGCAGTGGGACTAGCGGGGGGGAGACCCAGTACTTC. Amino acids: CASSGTSGGETQYF. Full variable domain (remainder filled in from reference TRBV2 and TRBJ2-5): EPEVTQTPSHQVTQMGQEVILRCVPISNHLYFYWYRQILGQKVEFLVSFYNNEISEKSEIFDDQFSVERPDGSNFTLKIRSTKLEDSAMYFCASSGTSGGETQYFGPGTRLLVL.

This clone appeared a few times. The J gene is TRBJ2-7, the V gene TRBV29-1, with D perhaps matching TRBD1 (5 bases). CDR3 length: 12 amino acids. The V end lost 4 bases, the J end lost 3 bases, and 10 bases lay between the germline ends. CDR1 SQVTM and CDR2 ANQGSEA come from the germline V gene. The CDR3 reads CSVVGQVYEQYF. The CDR3 coding sequence is TGCAGCGTTGTCGGACAAGTCTACGAGCAGTACTTC.

This clone was seen more than once but under ten times. The chain combines TRBV6-1 with TRBJ2-7; weak D call: TRBD1 (6 bases). V was pared by 8 bases and J by 3 bases, with 20 bases between. This CDR3 contains 15 residues. The germline CDR1 and CDR2 sequences are MNHNS and SASEGT. The CDR3 loop is CASRPFLGQDYEQYF. As DNA, the CDR3 is TGTGCCAGCCGACCTTTTCTGGGACAAGACTACGAGCAGTACTTC.

The chain couples TRBV7-9 to TRBJ1-2, with D possibly matching TRBD1 (5 bases). The CDR3 is 13 residues long. The germline V and J ends were trimmed by 5 bases and 5 bases, with 12 bases remaining between them. The germline gives CDR1 SEHNR, CDR2 FQNEAQ (reference sequence). The CDR3 is CASSPPDSYGYTF. For the CDR3, the DNA is TGTGCCAGCAGCCCCCCCGACAGTTATGGCTACACCTTC.

This chain joins TRBV2 and TRBJ2-3; 14 bases match TRBD2. Germline V gives CDR1 SNHLY, CDR2 FYNNEI. The CDR3 length is 17 residues. With 6 bases clipped from V and 1 base from J, the junction kept 6 bases outside the gene matches. CDR3 region: CASRRLAGGRGTDTQYF. CDR3 DNA: TGTGCCAGCAGGAGACTAGCGGGGGGGCGGGGCACAGATACGCAGTATTTT.

This clone was counted between two and nine times. The rearrangement joins TRBV7-3 to TRBJ2-5, with D uncertain. From germline, CDR1 is SGHTA and CDR2 FQGTGA. This CDR3 is built from 13 residues. Trimming removed 2 bases from V and 0 bases from J, with 4 bases in between. The CDR3 DNA reads TGTGCCAGCAGCTTACAGAACCAAGAGACCCAGTACTTC. Its translation: CASSLQNQETQYF.

This clone was detected only once. The chain employs TRBV18 and TRBJ2-4, with TRBD1 as a possible D gene (6 bases). Per germline, CDR1 KGHSH and CDR2 LQKENI. CDR3 size: 16 residues. V shed 2 bases and J shed 3 bases, with 14 bases lying between them. The CDR3 sequence: CASSPLEIGGKNIQYF. CDR3 bases: TGTGCCAGCTCACCATTGGAAATAGGGGGCAAAAACATTCAGTACTTC.

V is TRBV7-6 and J is TRBJ2-6, with 7 nucleotides matching TRBD1. Trimming cost V 5 bases and J 1 base; bases outside gene matches: 11. The CDR3 runs 18 residues. Germline V CDR1 and CDR2: SGHVS, FNYEAQ. Written as DNA, the CDR3 is TGTGCCAGCAGCGCCCGACCCGGGACAGCTTCTGGGGCCAACGTCCTGACTTTC. Amino acids: CASSARPGTASGANVLTF.

In its sample, this clone was seen a few times. The chain combines TRBV6-5 with TRBJ1-4, with D uncertain. The CDR3 extends over 14 amino acids. Trimming removed 0 bases at V and 10 bases at J, with 12 bases between. Germline V lookup: CDR1 MNHEY, CDR2 SVGAGI. The CDR3 spells CASSYSRWRGKLFF. Here the CDR3 DNA reads TGTGCCAGCAGTTACTCGAGATGGCGAGGAAAACTGTTTTTT.

This chain connects TRBV27 to TRBJ2-1; D gene ambiguous. Germline V gene data show CDR1 as MNHEY and CDR2 as SMNVEV (reference sequence). Trimming left V 5 bases short and J 6 bases short, with 5 bases between. CDR3 size: 11 residues. Here the CDR3 DNA reads TGTGCCAGCAGTGTCCTCAATGAGCAGTTCTTC. Protein: CASSVLNEQFF.

This chain connects TRBV5-4 to TRBJ2-3; TRBD2 matches 9 bases. After removal of 4 bases from V and 5 bases from J, the junction contained 11 bases not matched to a gene. Looked up from germline, CDR1 is SGHNT and CDR2 is YYREEE (reference sequence). This CDR3 spans 16 amino acids. CDR3 amino acids: CASSADVLAGRDTQYF. The CDR3 DNA sequence: TGTGCCAGCAGCGCGGACGTCCTAGCGGGGCGAGATACGCAGTATTTT.